This T cell receptor (beta chain) is from a study of T cell repertoires in cytomegalovirus infection. TCRdb re-called the reads through MiXCR, storing one row per CDR3 protein. The table has roughly 570,000 distinct CDR3 sequences, under 45% seen once. Unmatched junction bases numbered 9, after V lost 6 bases and J lost 0 bases. This CDR3 region has 15 residues. Looked up from germline, CDR1 is SGHRS and CDR2 is YFSETQ. Details on this clonotype: Its antigen is as yet unknown.

Sequences were derived from cultured PBMCs, sampled from culture after CMV antigen stimulation. The sequence came from a human donor in good health (CMV status not recorded). Some clones in this sample may be carry-over from other donors' samples. This chain joins TRBV5-1 and TRBJ2-7, with 7 bases matching TRBD2. CDR3 amino acids: CASKQSSGSSYEQYF. The CDR3 bases are TGCGCCAGCAAGCAGTCTAGCGGAAGCTCCTACGAGCAGTACTTC. Complete variable domain (other parts from reference TRBV5-1 and TRBJ2-7): KAGVTQTPRYLIKTRGQQVTLSCSPISGHRSVSWYQQTPGQGLQFLFEYFSETQRNKGNFPGRFSGRQFSNSRSEMNVSTLELGDSALYLCASKQSSGSSYEQYFGPGTRLTVT.